The sequence of this TCR beta chain was determined in a study of blood T cell repertoires in COVID-19. Original data processing: Amplification with reference gene primers provided the estimates of nucleated cell counts. Clones were sequenced by immunoSEQ multiplex PCR, and TCRdb holds only the in-frame ones, with some missing. For V, J and clone size, that table is used; D and trimming come from the DNA. The repertoire consists of a few hundred thousand clones, with about 88% occurring once and the leading ten covering just under 3%. In terms of age and location, participants ranged from roughly 18 to 89 years and lived in about 25 US areas. Grouping used clinical history reported by participants in a survey and questionnaire. V dropped 2 bases and J dropped 3 bases, with 10 bases sitting between them. The CDR3 has 15 amino acids. Germline V gene lookup returns CDR1 MNHEY and CDR2 SVGAGI.

Sequencing was performed on PBMCs or T cells enriched from blood (not recorded which). The receptor was isolated from a woman in her thirties who had recovered from COVID-19. The chain recombines TRBV6-5 with TRBJ1-4; the D is unclear. The CDR3 protein is CASSYPHGSNEKLFF. The CDR3 nucleotides are TGTGCCAGCAGTTACCCCCACGGTTCTAATGAAAAACTGTTTTTT.